The clone carrying this T cell receptor beta chain was found a few times. Its antigen is not identified. Via MiXCR, TCRdb re-called the RACE reads, giving one row per CDR3 protein. The sample has about 84,000 distinct CDR3 sequences; about 10% are singletons. Time point here: patch test 2, 6 weeks after DPC sensitization. Treatment: therapeutic diphenylcyclopropenone sensitization with weekly scalp DPC. This entry is derived from a study of human T cells and chemical hapten exposure. Study-wide findings and caveats: Versus controls, expanded TCRs had significantly more large CDR3 similarity clusters.

The V and J ends lost 8 bases and 8 bases, in that order; junction bases with no gene match: 5. Looked up from germline, CDR1 is LGHDT and CDR2 is YNNKEL (reference sequence). The CDR3 has 12 residues. Specimen: whole blood, collected in connection with sensitization to the hapten diphenylcyclopropenone (DPC). This TCR came from a woman aged 50 to 60 with alopecia areata. Some clones in this sample may be carry-over from other donors' samples. The chain uses TRBV3-1 and TRBJ2-1, with TRBD1 identical over 8 bases. CDR3 protein: CASGAGGYEQFF. The DNA of the CDR3 is TGTGCCAGCGGAGCAGGGGGCTATGAGCAGTTCTTC.